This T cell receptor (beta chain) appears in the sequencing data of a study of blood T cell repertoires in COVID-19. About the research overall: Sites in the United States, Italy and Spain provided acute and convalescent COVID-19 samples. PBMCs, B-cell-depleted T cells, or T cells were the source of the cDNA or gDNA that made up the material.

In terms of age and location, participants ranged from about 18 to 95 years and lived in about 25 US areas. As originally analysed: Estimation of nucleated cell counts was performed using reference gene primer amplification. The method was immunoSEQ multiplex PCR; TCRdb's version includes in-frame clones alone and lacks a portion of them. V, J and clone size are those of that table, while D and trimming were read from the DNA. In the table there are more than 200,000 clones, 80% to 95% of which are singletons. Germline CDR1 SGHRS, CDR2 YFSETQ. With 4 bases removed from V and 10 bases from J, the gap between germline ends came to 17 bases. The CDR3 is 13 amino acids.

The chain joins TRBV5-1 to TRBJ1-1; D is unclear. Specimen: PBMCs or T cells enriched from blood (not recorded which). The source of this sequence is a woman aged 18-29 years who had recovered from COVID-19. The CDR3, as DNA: TGCGCCAGCAGCACAAGGACGGGAACGAGAGCTTTCTTT. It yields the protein CASSTRTGTRAFF. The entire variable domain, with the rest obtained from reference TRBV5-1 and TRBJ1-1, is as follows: KAGVTQTPRYLIKTRGQQVTLSCSPISGHRSVSWYQQTPGQGLQFLFEYFSETQRNKGNFPGRFSGRQFSNSRSEMNVSTLELGDSALYLCASSTRTGTRAFFGQGTRLTVV.